This TCR beta chain originates from a study of shared clonotypes between healthy human individuals. Across the study: Serving as donors were a couple of women and a few men, whose ages spanned 18 to 49.

As to this clone: Its target is unknown.

CD45RO-negative cells were positively selected for CCR7, leaving out terminally differentiated effector memory CD45RA+ cells. Study outcomes and limitations: Among the subsets, naive ones generally showed larger estimated richness than memory ones.

This CDR3 region has 16 residues. Germline V gives CDR1 GTSNPN, CDR2 SVGIG (reference sequence). V was pared by 4 bases and J by 0 bases, with 16 bases between. This table comes from immunoSEQ multiplex PCR, and its TCRdb copy is limited to in-frame clones, with some not included. In the table there are about 580,000 clones, 95% to 98% of which are singletons. This sequence was found in a man younger than 45 in good health. The source material was naive CD8+ T cells sorted from blood. V and J are TRBV30 and TRBJ1-3; D ambiguous. CDR3: CAWTTAHSFSGNTIYF. The CDR3 region has the DNA TGTGCCTGGACCACCGCGCACAGTTTCTCTGGAAACACCATATATTTT.